This paragraph covers one T cell receptor (beta chain) sequence. Its antigen is unidentified. The record originates from a study of blood T cells in healthy people across ages. Study context: Capture by template switching was about one barcoded beta molecule per two T cells. General study results and limits: The study regarded diversity estimates from one million T cells as underestimates.

Together with a sample-barcoded 5' primer, a J-beta primer mix was included in a second PCR lasting about 7 to 12 cycles. TCRdb re-called the 5' RACE reads with MiXCR, one entry per CDR3 protein. The table shows 1,800,000 or so distinct CDR3 sequences, with roughly two fifths occurring only once. The V gene's germline CDR1 is DFQATT and CDR2 SNEGSKA (reference sequence). V was clipped by 7 bases and J by 5 bases, with 17 bases between them. This CDR3 contains 14 residues. The specimen sequenced was blood. This clonotype originated in a human donor in good health. The rearrangement joins TRBV20-1 to TRBJ2-2, with D tentatively TRBD1 (8 bases). The CDR3 DNA reads as TGCAGTGTTACACAGGGGGGGAGGACCGGGGAGCTGTTTTTT. Its translation: CSVTQGGRTGELFF.